Below are 21 T cell receptor beta chains sequenced from a single sample in a study of T cell changes during pregnancy in multiple sclerosis. Here immunoSEQ multiplex PCR was the method, and the copy in TCRdb shows in-frame clones only, minus some. The data hold 60,000 to 65,000 clones, with around 93% observed a single time. This specimen consisted of peripheral blood, obtained in the second trimester of pregnancy. Source of these receptors: a female donor in good health, enrolled as a control in a pregnancy study.

V usage is TRBV6-4 and J usage is TRBJ1-2; tentative D call: TRBD1 (5 bases). Trimming left V 0 bases short and J 7 bases short, with 9 bases between. The germline V gene has CDR1 MRHNA and CDR2 SNTAGT. CDR3 length equals 13 residues. The CDR3 protein is CASSDSTQGGYTF. The CDR3 DNA sequence: TGTGCCAGCAGTGACTCCACTCAGGGTGGCTACACCTTC.

In this sample, this clone turned up once. This sequence joins TRBV28 and TRBJ1-2; TRBD1 matches at 9 bases. This CDR3 is built from 13 residues. The junction had 1 base not matched to a gene; V was cut back by 3 bases and J by 5 bases. In germline, CDR1 is MDHEN, CDR2 SYDVKM. CDR3 nucleotides: TGTGCCAGCAGTTTCGGGACAGGGTATGGCTACACCTTC. Protein: CASSFGTGYGYTF.

V gene TRBV29-1 combines with J gene TRBJ2-1; D gene ambiguous. Germline-derived CDR1 and CDR2 are SQVTM and ANQGSEA. The CDR3 sequence is 12 residues long. The V end was cut by 3 bases, the J end by 5 bases, with 8 bases between. CDR3 sequence: CSVDGRNNEQFF. The DNA for the CDR3 is TGCAGCGTTGATGGTAGAAACAATGAGCAGTTCTTC.

This clone was detected only a few times. The rearrangement links TRBV19 to TRBJ1-2; D perhaps matches TRBD1 (5 bases). The CDR3 length is 14 residues. Germline CDR1 is LNHDA and CDR2 is SQIVND (reference sequence). Trimming pared 5 bases from V and 4 bases from J, leaving 14 bases between. The chain's CDR3 is CASSSYSGAYGYTF. The CDR3 DNA is TGTGCCAGTAGTTCCTACAGCGGGGCCTATGGCTACACCTTC.

This rearrangement joins TRBV27 to TRBJ2-1; 12 nucleotides line up with TRBD2. The CDR3 runs to 17 residues. V shed 2 bases and J 3 bases; nucleotides not matched to a gene: 5. Germline loops: CDR1 MNHEY, CDR2 SMNVEV (reference sequence). Here the CDR3 DNA reads TGTGCCAGCAGTTTACAAATACTAGCGGGGGGCTACAATGAGCAGTTCTTC. It yields the protein CASSLQILAGGYNEQFF.

This chain links TRBV5-1 with TRBJ1-1, with 10 bases fitting TRBD1. Unmatched junction bases numbered 9, after V lost 4 bases and J lost 3 bases. Germline values: CDR1 SGHRS, CDR2 YFSETQ. The CDR3 has 16 residues. CDR3 protein: CASSQDRGIGYTEAFF. The CDR3 coding sequence is TGCGCCAGCAGCCAGGACAGGGGGATTGGTTACACTGAAGCTTTCTTT.

V usage is TRBV29-1 and J usage is TRBJ2-5, with D possibly matching TRBD2 (6 bases). This CDR3 is built from 13 residues. Germline CDR1 is SQVTM and CDR2 is ANQGSEA. Trimming removed 4 bases from V and 5 bases from J, with 14 bases in between. In DNA form, the CDR3 reads TGCAGCGTTGCCCCCACTAGCCAGGAGACCCAGTACTTC. The encoded protein is CSVAPTSQETQYF.

This chain uses TRBV28 with TRBJ1-1, with a weak D call TRBD1 (6 bases). V lost 10 bases and J 5 bases, leaving 17 bases between the germline ends. This CDR3 spans 13 amino acids. Germline V CDR1 and CDR2: MDHEN, SYDVKM. The CDR3 region has the DNA TGTGCCAACCGACCCAGGGGAGGGACTGAAGCTTTCTTT. It translates to CANRPRGGTEAFF.

The chain is built from TRBV30 and TRBJ2-7, with 9 bases that match TRBD1. This CDR3 region has 14 residues. After removal of 2 bases from V and 2 bases from J, the junction contained 4 bases not matched to a gene. Germline V lookup: CDR1 GTSNPN, CDR2 SVGIG (reference sequence). CDR3 in amino acids: CAWSLQGATYEQYF. The CDR3 DNA follows: TGTGCCTGGAGTCTACAGGGGGCCACCTACGAGCAGTACTTC.

The V and J genes are TRBV27 and TRBJ2-1; no clear D. Germline V lookup: CDR1 MNHEY, CDR2 SMNVEV (reference sequence). Trimming shortened V by 5 bases and J by 0 bases, and 11 bases separated the two germline ends. The CDR3 sequence is 15 residues long. CDR3 nucleotides: TGTGCCAGCAGTGCAACAGTGAGCTCCTACAATGAGCAGTTCTTC. This gives the protein CASSATVSSYNEQFF.

The V and J genes are TRBV6-5 and TRBJ2-7, with 10 bases identical to TRBD1. The CDR3 is made up of 15 amino acids. The germline gives CDR1 MNHEY, CDR2 SVGAGI. Trimming removed 6 bases from V and 7 bases from J; junction bases left unmatched: 12. CDR3: CASRNSGTGVTEQYF. The CDR3 nucleotides read TGTGCCAGCAGGAACTCCGGGACAGGGGTAACGGAGCAGTACTTC.

The rearrangement uses TRBV5-1 and TRBJ2-5; weak D call: TRBD1 (6 bases). The CDR3 is 16 amino acids. V gave up 3 bases and J gave up 1 base, with 16 bases separating them. Germline V CDR1 and CDR2: SGHRS, YFSETQ. The CDR3 here is CASSSSRGSGQETQYF. The CDR3 region has the DNA TGCGCCAGCAGCTCCTCCAGGGGTTCGGGCCAAGAGACCCAGTACTTC.

J is TRBJ2-5 and V is TRBV14, with D maybe TRBD2 (6 bases). The closer fit of TRBJ2-7 to the DNA end suggests the J call may be wrong. Germline V gene lookup returns CDR1 SGHDN and CDR2 FVKESK. The CDR3 covers 14 residues. CDR3: CASSQGTTPYEQYF. CDR3 DNA sequence: TGTGCCAGCAGCCAAGGGACTACCCCCTACGAGCAGTACTTC.

This rearrangement joins TRBV7-9 to TRBJ2-2, with TRBD1 matching 8 bases. Germline V gives CDR1 SEHNR, CDR2 FQNEAQ (reference sequence). Trimming removed 6 bases from V and 3 bases from J; junction bases left unmatched: 6. The CDR3 runs to 15 residues. The CDR3 DNA is TGTGCCAGCAGAAGAACAGGGGGTGACACCGGGGAGCTGTTTTTT. It is translated as CASRRTGGDTGELFF.

This chain uses TRBV18 with TRBJ1-1; 7 bases map to TRBD1. V shed 5 bases, J shed 0 bases, and the junction held 9 bases outside the gene matches. This CDR3 region has 16 residues. Germline V gene lookup returns CDR1 KGHSH and CDR2 LQKENI. CDR3 residues: CASSKRQGSMNTEAFF. Here the CDR3 DNA reads TGTGCCAGCTCAAAGAGACAGGGCTCCATGAACACTGAAGCTTTCTTT.

The chain couples TRBV6-4 to TRBJ2-3; the D gene is possibly TRBD2 (7 bases). The V gene lost 10 bases and the J gene lost 6 bases, with 20 bases spanning the gap. CDR3 length equals 14 residues. Germline assignment: CDR1 MRHNA and CDR2 SNTAGT. In DNA form, the CDR3 reads TGTGCCACCTCACACTCCCGGGGGGCCGATACGCAGTATTTT. Translation: CATSHSRGADTQYF.

The rearrangement links TRBV13 to TRBJ2-7; the match to TRBD1 covers 10 bases. The CDR3 consists of 14 residues. Germline assignment: CDR1 PRHDT and CDR2 FYEKMQ (reference sequence). V gave up 0 bases and J gave up 6 bases; unmatched junction bases: 2. The CDR3 nucleotides read TGTGCCAGCAGCTTAGGGACAGGGGGCTCCGAGCAGTACTTC. Encoded protein: CASSLGTGGSEQYF.

This sequence joins TRBV4-2 and TRBJ2-3; possible D gene TRBD1, 6 bases. The V end lost 4 bases, the J end lost 5 bases, and 19 bases lay between the germline ends. The CDR3 consists of 16 residues. Looked up from germline, CDR1 is LGHNA and CDR2 is YNFKEQ. The CDR3 reads CASSPSNSRGIDTQYF. Written as DNA, the CDR3 is TGTGCCAGCAGCCCATCCAACAGCAGGGGTATAGATACGCAGTATTTT.

The chain has TRBV30 and TRBJ2-5, with D tentatively TRBD1 (5 bases). Trimming removed 3 bases from V and 11 bases from J, with 13 bases in between. This CDR3 region has 11 residues. Germline CDR1 GTSNPN, CDR2 SVGIG (reference sequence). Written as DNA, the CDR3 is TGTGCCTGGAGCCTGTGGGGCCAGCAGTACTTC. Amino acid sequence: CAWSLWGQQYF.

The chain uses TRBV2 and TRBJ2-7; possible D gene TRBD1, 6 bases. The germline V and J ends were trimmed by 1 base and 2 bases, with 9 bases remaining between them. The CDR3 contains 14 residues. Germline loops: CDR1 SNHLY, CDR2 FYNNEI. The CDR3 nucleotides read TGTGCCAGCAGTGAAGTCAGGGGAGCCTACGAGCAGTACTTC. It yields the protein CASSEVRGAYEQYF.

The chain recombines TRBV4-2 with TRBJ2-2; 10 positions match TRBD2. Germline loops: CDR1 LGHNA, CDR2 YNFKEQ. V trimming: 0 bases; J trimming: 7 bases; junction bases outside the gene matches: 5. The CDR3 is 16 amino acids. CDR3 in amino acids: CASSQDEREGDGELFF. CDR3 DNA sequence: TGTGCCAGCAGCCAAGATGAGCGGGAGGGAGACGGGGAGCTGTTTTTT.